This T cell receptor (beta chain) was identified in a study of Graves' ophthalmopathy and Graves' hyperthyroidism. Looking at the study overall: Peripheral blood sampling occurred at initial diagnosis, before any treatment.

Newly diagnosed hyperthyroidism donors, aged 18 to 65, duration under 2 months. Diagnoses were established from clinical symptoms, serum thyroxine, TRAb, thyroid ultrasound and orbital computed tomography. The germline V and J ends were trimmed by 2 bases and 2 bases, with 8 bases remaining between them. The CDR3 runs to 14 residues. From germline, CDR1 is SGDLS and CDR2 YYNGEE. CDR3 regions of TCR beta were amplified from RNA transcripts. Second-round multiplex PCR came after first-round RT-PCR with HTBI primers. TCRdb reanalysed the multiplex PCR reads using MiXCR and keeps one entry per CDR3 protein. The sample consists of a few hundred thousand distinct CDR3 sequences, roughly 15% of them appearing once. This clonotype was counted between two and nine times.

The sequencing sample was made of peripheral blood. This receptor was obtained from an adult woman with stable Graves' hyperthyroidism. V is TRBV9 and J is TRBJ1-5, with D hard to call. The chain's CDR3 is CASSVGVGNQPQHF. DNA of the CDR3: TGTGCCAGCAGCGTGGGAGTAGGCAATCAGCCCCAGCATTTT.